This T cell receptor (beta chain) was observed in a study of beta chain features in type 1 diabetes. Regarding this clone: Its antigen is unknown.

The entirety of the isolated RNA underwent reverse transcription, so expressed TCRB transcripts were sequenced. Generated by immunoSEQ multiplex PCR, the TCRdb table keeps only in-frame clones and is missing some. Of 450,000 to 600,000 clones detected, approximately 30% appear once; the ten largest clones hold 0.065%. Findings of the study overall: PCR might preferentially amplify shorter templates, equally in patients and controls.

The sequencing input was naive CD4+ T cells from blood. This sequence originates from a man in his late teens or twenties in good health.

CDR3 protein: CASLDRDRGYEQYF. The CDR3, as DNA: TGTGCCAGCCTCGACCGGGACAGGGGCTACGAGCAGTACTTC. The rearrangement uses TRBV5-6 and TRBJ2-7, with 10 bases lining up with TRBD1. The CDR3 is 14 residues long. Looked up from germline, CDR1 is SGHDT and CDR2 is YYEEEE. V shed 7 bases and J 3 bases; nucleotides not matched to a gene: 7. The complete variable domain, with remaining parts taken from reference TRBV5-6 and TRBJ2-7, reads DAGVTQSPTHLIKTRGQQVTLRCSPKSGHDTVSWYQQALGQGPQFIFQYYEEEERQRGNFPDRFSGHQFPNYSSELNVNALLLGDSALYLCASLDRDRGYEQYFGPGTRLTVT.